The subject of this entry is one TCR beta chain. Its cognate antigen is unknown. CDR1 is MDHEN, CDR2 SYDVKM, per germline. J lost 5 bases, V lost 1 base, and 6 bases had no gene match. This CDR3 comprises 15 residues. This sample was taken from a study of OX40 agonist ivuxolimab in advanced cancers. Background on the study: At doses from 0.01 to 10 mg/kg, patients were given intravenous ivuxolimab every 2 weeks. Prior anti-PD-1, anti-PD-L1 or anti-CTLA-4 therapy did not bar entry, and about 40% had some. The study, taken as a whole, reports: Among the lowest peripheral clonal expansion occurred in 0.1-3.0 mg/kg partial responders.

TCRdb keeps only in-frame clones here, not all; method: immunoSEQ multiplex PCR. The data contain over 70,000 clones, about nine tenths of them singletons. Specimen: CD4+ or CD8+ T cells sorted from blood, collected in a trial of the OX40 agonist ivuxolimab. The receptor was derived from an adult with an advanced solid tumor such as melanoma, head and neck, liver or kidney cancer. The rearrangement links TRBV28 to TRBJ1-1, with TRBD1 matching 8 bases. The CDR3, as DNA: TGTGCCAGCAGTTTATACCGACAGGGGCTAACTGAAGCTTTCTTT. Encoded protein: CASSLYRQGLTEAFF.